The sequence of this T cell receptor (beta chain) was determined in a study of blood T cell repertoires in COVID-19. Sequenced by immunoSEQ multiplex PCR; TCRdb stores in-frame clones only, minus some. The sample shows around 100,000 clones, roughly 87% of them seen only once. The CDR3 has 15 amino acids. Germline loops: CDR1 MNHEY, CDR2 SVGAGI. Unmatched junction bases numbered 6, after V lost 1 base and J lost 6 bases. The V gene is TRBV6-5, the J gene TRBJ2-7; TRBD1 matches 10 bases. Sample: peripheral blood. This TCR was recovered from a woman in her 50s with COVID-19, enrolled during active disease. CDR3: CASSYWDRGRGEQYF. Written as DNA, the CDR3 is TGTGCCAGCAGTTACTGGGACAGGGGCCGGGGCGAGCAGTACTTC.